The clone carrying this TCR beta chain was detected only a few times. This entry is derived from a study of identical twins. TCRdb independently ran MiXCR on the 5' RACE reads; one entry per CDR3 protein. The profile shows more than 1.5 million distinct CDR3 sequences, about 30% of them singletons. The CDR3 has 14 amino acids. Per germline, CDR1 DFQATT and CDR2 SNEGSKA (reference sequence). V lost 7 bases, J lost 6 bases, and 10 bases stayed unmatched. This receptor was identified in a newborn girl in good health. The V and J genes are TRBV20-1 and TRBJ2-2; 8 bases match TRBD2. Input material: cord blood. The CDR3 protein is CSGEEAGAAGELFF. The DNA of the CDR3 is TGCAGTGGAGAGGAAGCGGGAGCGGCCGGGGAGCTGTTTTTT.